These 29 T cell receptor beta chains were all obtained from the same sample, sequenced in a study of tumor-infiltrating lymphocytes in primary liver carcinoma (dated by TCRdb to 2015 to 2018). The sample was run on an Illumina HiSeq 2500. A constant-region primer and ProtoScript II reverse transcriptase were used to reverse-transcribe TCRbeta-specific cDNA from roughly 0.5 ug total RNA. The TCRbeta libraries were prepared through three rounds of nested multiplex PCR following a slightly modified ARM-PCR procedure. Each of the first two PCR rounds ran for approximately 9 cycles using multiplex TRBV1-TRBV30 forward primers together with a Cbeta reverse primer. Through fastp at Q25 and MiXCR, TCRdb rebuilt clones from the public reads, retaining in-frame beta chains. Entries that share a CDR3 protein sequence are merged under the most common genes and DNA. The sample table shows around 54,000 distinct CDR3 sequences, and about 70% are seen once. The ten largest clonotypes hold about a quarter of the sample.

Without any cell sorting, total RNA and DNA were extracted together from approximately 22-30 mg of bulk tissue using the AllPrep DNA/RNA mini kit. Sequenced sample: liver tumor tissue from sampling region 2. This specimen's cell subset or site label, per the study, means: tumor region T2, inferior pole. These receptors came from a man in his forties with primary liver carcinoma and hepatitis B virus infection.

On this clonotype itself: Without the conserved terminal phenylalanine or tryptophan, this CDR3 likely stems from a read error. The chain couples TRBV14 to TRBJ2-5; D uncertain. The CDR3 length is 17 residues. CDR1 is SGHDN and CDR2 is FVKESK in the germline V gene. CDR3 in amino acids: CTSSQDHAPEFQETQYL. For the CDR3, the DNA is TGTACCAGCAGTCAAGACCACGCCCCGGAGTTCCAAGAGACCCAGTACCTC.

On this clonotype itself: A read error may produce the germline difference seen at one junction end. The V gene is TRBV11-2, the J gene TRBJ2-2; 7 bases line up with TRBD2. Germline V gene sequence: CDR1 SGHAT, CDR2 FQNNGV. This CDR3 region has 16 residues. The CDR3: CASNPRASGISGELSF. The CDR3, as DNA: TGTGCCAGCAACCCACGGGCGAGCGGGATATCCGGGGAACTGTCTTTT.

This clonotype is medium-sized (0.01 to 0.1%). This chain connects TRBV29-1 to TRBJ2-1; weak D call: TRBD1 (5 bases). This CDR3 spans 13 amino acids. Trimming took off 3 bases at V and 6 bases at J, with 12 bases between the two ends. Germline V gives CDR1 SQVTM, CDR2 ANQGSEA. CDR3 amino acids: CSVEDTVGNEQFF. CDR3 bases: TGCAGCGTTGAGGACACCGTGGGCAATGAGCAGTTCTTC.

This sequence joins TRBV6-1 and TRBJ2-6; tentatively, D is TRBD1 or TRBD2 (5 bases each). The CDR3 has 17 amino acids. Trimming removed 11 bases at V and 2 bases at J, with 22 bases between. The V gene's germline CDR1 is MNHNS and CDR2 SASEGT. CDR3 in DNA: TGTGCCTCATATCCCGGAGGAAGGGGCACTGGGGCCAACGTCCTGACTTTC. Encoded protein: CASYPGGRGTGANVLTF.

On this clonotype itself: One end of the junction is discordant with germline, which a read error may explain. This chain connects TRBV11-2 to TRBJ2-6; perhaps TRBD2 as D (6 bases). Germline CDR1 and CDR2: SGHAT and FQNNGV. The CDR3 spans 16 residues. For the CDR3, the DNA is TGTACCAGCTGCTTATCGCGGGGAAGAGGGGCCAACGTCTTGACTTTC. It translates to CTSCLSRGRGANVLTF.

Turning to this clonotype: One junction end disagrees with the germline gene, perhaps due to a read error. J is TRBJ2-1 and V is TRBV11-1; TRBD2 matches 14 bases. Germline lookup yields CDR1 SGHAT and CDR2 FQDESV (reference sequence). The CDR3 has 17 amino acids. The CDR3 here is CTSSLGLAGEVDDGQFF. DNA of the CDR3: TGTACCAGCAGCCTGGGACTAGCGGGAGAAGTTGACGATGGGCAGTTCTTC.

The sample holds many counts of this clonotype. This rearrangement joins TRBV28 to TRBJ2-5; 8 bases are a match to TRBD1. The CDR3 has 14 residues. Germline lookup yields CDR1 MDHEN and CDR2 SYDVKM. The V segment lost 4 bases and the J segment 3 bases; nucleotides outside the gene matches: 4. CDR3 sequence (DNA): TGTGCCAGCAGTTCCTTGGACAGGGAAGAGACCCAGTACTTC. This sequence encodes CASSSLDREETQYF.

This clonotype has a single count. The rearrangement joins TRBV10-3 to TRBJ2-3; tentatively, D is TRBD2 (6 bases). The CDR3 runs 14 residues. Trimming shortened V by 8 bases and J by 6 bases, and 18 bases separated the two germline ends. CDR1 and CDR2 from the germline V gene are ENHRY and SYGVKD. The DNA for the CDR3 is TGTGCCATCTGTGGGAGGACACGGAAGGATACGCAGTATTTT. This codes for CAICGRTRKDTQYF.

With regard to this clonotype: The junction does not match germline at one end; this may be a read error. The chain carries TRBV14 and TRBJ2-2; a possible D gene is TRBD2 (5 bases). The CDR3 has 16 amino acids. The germline gives CDR1 SGHDN, CDR2 FVKESK. CDR3 sequence (DNA): TGTGCCAGCAGCCAATCGTGGGCGGCCAACACCGGGGAGCTGCTTTTT. Translated, it gives CASSQSWAANTGELLF.

This clonotype was detected many times. This chain connects TRBV5-5 to TRBJ2-2, with 7 bases matching TRBD2. The CDR3 runs to 15 residues. Germline V gene data show CDR1 as SGHKS and CDR2 as YYEKEE (reference sequence). V was clipped by 4 bases and J by 1 base; unmatched bases: 4. CDR3 amino acids: CASSPTSQNTGELFF. CDR3 nucleotide sequence: TGTGCCAGCAGCCCGACTAGCCAGAACACCGGGGAGCTGTTTTTT. Full variable domain (rest looked up from reference TRBV5-5 and TRBJ2-2): DAGVTQSPTHLIKTRGQQVTLRCSPISGHKSVSWYQQVLGQGPQFIFQYYEKEERGRGNFPDRFSARQFPNYSSELNVNALLLGDSALYLCASSPTSQNTGELFFGEGSRLTVL.

This clonotype appeared a single time. The J gene is TRBJ2-3, the V gene TRBV11-2; unclear D gene. Trimming took off 8 bases at V and 0 bases at J, with 30 bases between the two ends. The length of the CDR3 is 20 residues. CDR1 SGHAT and CDR2 FQNNGV come from the germline V gene. The CDR3 region is CASDPDDPLQIVRSTDTQYF. The CDR3 DNA follows: TGTGCCAGCGACCCCGATGACCCCCTGCAGATAGTGAGAAGCACAGATACGCAGTATTTT. Drawing the rest from reference TRBV11-2 and TRBJ2-3, the complete variable domain is EAGVAQSPRYKIIEKRQSVAFWCNPISGHATLYWYQQILGQGPKLLIQFQNNGVVDDSQLPKDRFSAERLKGVDSTLKIQPAKLEDSAVYLCASDPDDPLQIVRSTDTQYFGPGTRLTVL.

Of note for this clonotype: This may arise from a read error, as a much more abundant clone is one base away. CDR3 nucleotide sequence: TGTGCCAGCAGTGATGGACTAGCACTAAGGAACAAGCAGTACTTC. This sequence encodes CASSDGLALRNKQYF. This rearrangement joins TRBV28 to TRBJ2-7; the match to TRBD2 covers 8 bases. Germline CDR1 is MDHEN and CDR2 is SYDVKM. The CDR3 length is 15 residues. The ends lost 5 bases at V and 8 bases at J; junction bases unmatched: 14.

This clonotype showed up many times. This chain connects TRBV10-3 to TRBJ2-3; 8 bases are a match to TRBD2. Trimming took 5 bases from V and 4 from J; bases not matched to a gene: 11. The CDR3 is 16 residues long. Germline assignment: CDR1 ENHRY and CDR2 SYGVKD. The CDR3, as DNA: TGTGCCATCAGTCCTGGCTCTAGCGGGTTCTCAGATACGCAGTATTTT. This encodes CAISPGSSGFSDTQYF.

The V and J genes are TRBV11-2 and TRBJ1-5; 8 bases match TRBD1. This CDR3 is 15 amino acids long. CDR1 and CDR2 from the germline V gene are SGHAT and FQNNGV. Trimming cost V 5 bases and J 0 bases; bases outside gene matches: 3. The CDR3 region is CASSLTGGSNQPQHF. The CDR3 nucleotides read TGTGCCAGCAGCCTTACAGGGGGTAGCAATCAGCCCCAGCATTTT.

Notes on this clonotype: This clone may be a read error of a much larger clone one base away. The chain uses TRBV2 and TRBJ2-1, with 8 nucleotides matching TRBD2. The CDR3 is 12 residues long. CDR1 SNHLY and CDR2 FYNNEI come from the germline V gene. The CDR3 nucleotides read TGTGTCAGCAGCGGGAGAGGCGATGAGCAGTTCTTC. This translates into CVSSGRGDEQFF.

This clonotype was observed a single time. This sequence joins TRBV20-1 and TRBJ2-7, with D unresolved. Trimming cost V 0 bases and J 2 bases, with 11 bases left between them. The CDR3 has 14 amino acids. The germline V gene has CDR1 DFQATT and CDR2 SNEGSKA (reference sequence). CDR3 nucleotides: TGCAGTGCTAGAGATCATGGGGATACCTACGAGCAGTACTTC. It is translated as CSARDHGDTYEQYF.

This clonotype has a count of ten or more. This chain uses TRBV10-2 with TRBJ1-1; no firm D call. The V and J ends lost 0 bases and 7 bases respectively, with 9 bases between them. Germline lookup yields CDR1 WSHSY and CDR2 SAAADI. This CDR3 has 13 residues. The chain's CDR3 is CASSESNGDEAFF. CDR3 bases: TGCGCCAGCAGTGAGTCGAATGGAGATGAAGCTTTCTTT.

This clonotype was recorded a few times. The chain couples TRBV5-1 to TRBJ1-5, with TRBD1 matching 9 bases. In germline, CDR1 is SGHRS, CDR2 YFSETQ. With 5 bases clipped from V and 3 bases from J, the junction kept 6 bases outside the gene matches. This CDR3 region has 15 residues. The CDR3 sequence: CASSSTGGANQPQHF. CDR3 bases: TGCGCCAGCAGTTCCACAGGGGGCGCCAATCAGCCCCAGCATTTT.

In DNA form, the CDR3 reads TGTGCCAGCAACTTGGGACAGGGAGTCACCGGGGCCAACGTCCTGACTTTC. It translates to CASNLGQGVTGANVLTF. The chain uses TRBV11-2 and TRBJ2-6; TRBD1 agrees at 9 bases. The germline V gene has CDR1 SGHAT and CDR2 FQNNGV. CDR3 length: 17 residues. The V gene end was trimmed by 7 bases and the J gene end by 4 bases; junction bases not matched to a gene: 11.

With regard to this clonotype: One end of the junction fails to match germline, which may point to a read error. CDR3 in amino acids: CASSPLSGGTGELFF. In DNA form, the CDR3 reads TGTGCCAGCAGCCCTTTAAGCGGAGGCACCGGGGAGTTGTTTTTT. The genes are TRBV5-4 and TRBJ2-2; D perhaps matches TRBD2 (5 bases). This CDR3 has 15 amino acids. Germline V gene lookup returns CDR1 SGHNT and CDR2 YYREEE (reference sequence).

This clonotype has a single count. Sequence at one end of the junction differs from germline and may be a read error. The rearrangement joins TRBV28 to TRBJ2-7; 9 bases fit TRBD1. The CDR3 runs to 18 residues. Per the germline V gene, CDR1 is MDHEN and CDR2 is SYDVKM. The CDR3 region is CAICLGPGTGLGAYERYF. The CDR3 bases are TGTGCCATCTGTTTGGGTCCAGGGACAGGGCTAGGGGCCTACGAGCGGTACTTC. Combining the CDR3 with reference TRBV28 and TRBJ2-7 gives the whole variable domain DVKVTQSSRYLVKRTGEKVFLECVQDMDHENMFWYRQDPGLGLRLIYFSYDVKMKEKGDIPEGYSVSREKKERFSLILESASTNQTSMYLCAICLGPGTGLGAYERYFGPGTRLTVT.

To note about this clonotype: A read error is likely, as this CDR3 ends without the conserved phenylalanine or tryptophan. The chain recombines TRBV11-1 with TRBJ2-1, with D perhaps TRBD1 (5 bases). The CDR3 is made up of 13 amino acids. The germline V gene encodes CDR1 SGHAT and CDR2 FQDESV (reference sequence). This CDR3 is CASNLGRANEQFL. CDR3 coding DNA: TGTGCCAGCAACTTAGGCAGGGCAAATGAGCAGTTCTTG.

This chain joins TRBV9 and TRBJ1-1; 9 bases agree with TRBD1. This CDR3 is built from 14 residues. From germline, CDR1 is SGDLS and CDR2 YYNGEE. The ends lost 3 bases at V and 3 bases at J; junction bases unmatched: 3. The CDR3 DNA reads as TGTGCCAGCAGCGAACAGGGGGCGTACACTGAAGCTTTCTTT. Encoded protein: CASSEQGAYTEAFF.

Comment on this clonotype: A much larger clone lies one base from this, so it may be a read error. The V call is TRBV28, the J call TRBJ2-3, with 7 nucleotides matching TRBD2. Germline assignment: CDR1 MDHEN and CDR2 SYDVKM. This CDR3 region has 17 residues. The CDR3 sequence is CTSSSDTGRERTDTQYF. CDR3 nucleotide sequence: TGTACCAGCAGTTCGGACACGGGGAGGGAGCGCACAGATACGCAGTATTTT.

On this clonotype: Mismatch with germline at one junction end may stem from a read error. The V call is TRBV6-5, the J call TRBJ1-2; TRBD1 is a possible D gene (5 bases). This CDR3 has 16 amino acids. Looked up from germline, CDR1 is MNHEY and CDR2 is SVGAGI. The CDR3, as DNA: TGTGCCAGTAGTTACCTGAGGGTAGGCAGGGAAAATGGCTACACCTTC. Protein: CASSYLRVGRENGYTF.

Details on this clonotype: The junction departs from the called germline gene at one end, perhaps through a read error. The V gene is TRBV11-2, the J gene TRBJ1-2; D is undetermined. The CDR3 is made up of 14 amino acids. Germline V gene lookup returns CDR1 SGHAT and CDR2 FQNNGV. Here the CDR3 reads CANRERDTTYGNTF. CDR3 DNA sequence: TGTGCCAACAGAGAGAGGGATACCACCTATGGCAACACCTTC.

A note on this clonotype: This CDR3 is missing its conserved last phenylalanine or tryptophan, likely due to a read error. The chain has TRBV4-2 and TRBJ2-3; D might be TRBD2 (6 bases). The CDR3 sequence is 18 residues long. Germline CDR1 and CDR2: LGHNA and YNFKEQ. The CDR3 protein is CASSQGPRPGVGLDTQYS. The CDR3, as DNA: TGTGCTAGCAGCCAAGGACCCCGCCCGGGAGTCGGTTTAGATACGCAGTATTCT.

The chain is built from TRBV6-6 and TRBJ2-1; D uncertain. V was clipped by 9 bases and J by 4 bases, with 13 bases between them. The CDR3 spans 13 residues. CDR1 and CDR2 (germline): MNHNY, SVGAGI (reference sequence). The CDR3: CARSRTEYNEQFF. The CDR3, as DNA: TGTGCCAGAAGCCGGACGGAATACAATGAGCAGTTCTTC.

This clonotype appeared a single time. The junction and the germline gene differ at one end; a read error may be behind it. The chain links TRBV11-2 to TRBJ2-2, with TRBD2 as a possible D gene (6 bases). Germline CDR1 is SGHAT and CDR2 is FQNNGV. The length of the CDR3 is 14 residues. Written as DNA, the CDR3 is TGTGCCAGCAGCCTAGAACTAGCCACCTTGGAGCTGTTTTTT. This codes for CASSLELATLELFF. The entire variable domain, with the rest obtained from reference TRBV11-2 and TRBJ2-2, is as follows: EAGVAQSPRYKIIEKRQSVAFWCNPISGHATLYWYQQILGQGPKLLIQFQNNGVVDDSQLPKDRFSAERLKGVDSTLKIQPAKLEDSAVYLCASSLELATLELFFGEGSRLTVL.